Shown below are 10 T cell receptor beta chains from a single sample sequenced in a study of T cell responses to AZD1222 COVID-19 vaccine. Sequencing was performed with immunoSEQ multiplex PCR; in TCRdb, only in-frame clones are kept and a portion is missing. Here the sample spans more than 95,000 clones, about 85% being singletons. The sample consisted of peripheral blood, taken 28 days after the second AZD1222 dose. The receptors were sampled from an adult who received the AZD1222 COVID-19 vaccine.

The V call is TRBV5-8, the J call TRBJ2-2; D not resolved. Trimming shortened V by 0 bases and J by 1 base, and 1 base separated the two germline ends. There are 13 residues in the CDR3. In germline, CDR1 is SGHTS, CDR2 YDEGEE. CDR3 sequence reads: CASSLGNTGELFF. The CDR3, as DNA: TGTGCCAGCAGCTTGGGGAACACCGGGGAGCTGTTTTTT.

This chain connects TRBV5-1 to TRBJ2-5; tentative D call: TRBD1 (5 bases). The CDR3 has 14 amino acids. Per the germline V gene, CDR1 is SGHRS and CDR2 is YFSETQ. V lost 1 base to trimming and J lost 4 bases, with 11 bases between them. The CDR3 nucleotides read TGCGCCAGCAGCTTGTCTGGGGCCGGAGAGACCCAGTACTTC. It translates to CASSLSGAGETQYF.

The chain is built from TRBV30 and TRBJ1-4; TRBD1 is a possible D gene (6 bases). Per the germline V gene, CDR1 is GTSNPN and CDR2 is SVGIG (reference sequence). Trimming shortened V by 8 bases and J by 7 bases, and 17 bases separated the two germline ends. The CDR3 totals 13 residues. The CDR3 nucleotides read TGTGCCCGAACAGGGCCCTCCGGTGAAAAACTGTTTTTT. It translates to CARTGPSGEKLFF.

A few counts support this clone. The rearrangement uses TRBV2 and TRBJ1-1; 7 bases are shared with TRBD1. The CDR3 totals 14 residues. Germline CDR1 is SNHLY and CDR2 is FYNNEI. With V trimmed by 5 bases and J by 7 bases, 10 bases remained unmatched. Written as DNA, the CDR3 is TGTGCCAGCAGTTTGTTCTCCGGGACAGTTGAAGCTTTCTTT. It translates to CASSLFSGTVEAFF.

The chain is built from TRBV7-6 and TRBJ2-7; a possible D gene is TRBD1 (6 bases). Germline CDR1 is SGHVS and CDR2 is FNYEAQ. Deletions cut 5 bases from V and 3 bases from J, with 11 bases between. The CDR3 totals 13 residues. The CDR3: CASSLQGYYEQYF. The DNA for the CDR3 is TGTGCCAGCAGCCTCCAGGGGTACTACGAGCAGTACTTC.

The V call is TRBV7-9, the J call TRBJ2-5, with 8 bases fitting TRBD2. CDR1 is SEHNR, CDR2 FQNEAQ, per germline (reference sequence). The V gene end was trimmed by 5 bases and the J gene end by 1 base; junction bases not matched to a gene: 12. The CDR3 covers 17 residues. The CDR3 loop reads CASSPRWGRGAQETQYF. The CDR3 nucleotides read TGTGCCAGCAGCCCACGGTGGGGGCGGGGGGCCCAAGAGACCCAGTACTTC.

The genes are TRBV6-5 and TRBJ1-1; D is unclear. Germline assignment: CDR1 MNHEY and CDR2 SVGAGI. CDR3 length: 14 residues. Trimming pared 7 bases from V and 6 bases from J, leaving 18 bases between. CDR3 in DNA: TGTGCCAGCATTCCTCTTGGCCCGAGCCCTGAAGCTTTCTTT. Translation gives CASIPLGPSPEAFF.

This clone was recorded a few times. The CDR3 nucleotides are TGCGCCAGCAGACTAGCGGGGATCACCGGGGAGCTGTTTTTT. Protein: CASRLAGITGELFF. The chain couples TRBV4-1 to TRBJ2-2; TRBD2 matches at 10 bases. The CDR3 contains 14 residues. Germline V CDR1 and CDR2: MGHRA, YSYEKL. With V trimmed by 6 bases and J by 4 bases, 2 bases remained unmatched.

This CDR3 reads CASSQDLGGQAFF. The CDR3 DNA reads as TGTGCCAGCAGCCAAGACCTAGGAGGACAAGCTTTCTTT. This rearrangement joins TRBV3-1 (or the pseudogene TRBV3-2) to TRBJ1-1, with D unresolved. CDR1 is LGHDT, CDR2 YNNKEL, per germline (reference sequence). This CDR3 region has 13 residues. The V end lost 0 bases, the J end lost 9 bases, and 11 bases lay between the germline ends.

The V gene is TRBV6-5, the J gene TRBJ1-2; 9 bases line up with TRBD1. The CDR3 is 16 amino acids. CDR1 and CDR2 from the germline V gene are MNHEY and SVGAGI. The V gene end was trimmed by 0 bases and the J gene end by 7 bases; junction bases not matched to a gene: 9. For the CDR3, the DNA is TGTGCCAGCAGTTACTCTCCGGGACAGGGCGAGGGTGGCTACACCTTC. Residues: CASSYSPGQGEGGYTF.